Below, 30 T cell receptor beta chains from the same sample are listed, as sequenced in a study of post-analysis software for immune sequencing data. Unique molecular identifiers featured in each of the TCR beta cDNA libraries. TCRdb re-called the PCR reads through MiXCR, storing one row per CDR3 protein. This repertoire shows approximately 630,000 distinct CDR3 sequences, more than 50% found once; its top ten account for about 11%. No antigen has been identified for these receptors. Study-level results: Comparison of patients with controls showed 5 or 6 TRBV segments more frequent in patients, TRBV5-6, TRBV5-1 and TRBV20-1 among them.

Sequencing input: blood. These receptors were obtained from a girl aged 2 to 10 with multiple sclerosis.

The chain couples TRBV6-5 to TRBJ2-5; the D gene is possibly TRBD2 (5 bases). The J call could be wrong; TRBJ2-7 is a better fit for the DNA end. CDR3 length: 16 residues. Germline V gives CDR1 MNHEY, CDR2 SVGAGI. The CDR3 DNA reads as TGTGCCAGCACTAGACGCACGGGTCCGGGGAGCTCCGAGCAGTACTTC. It specifies CASTRRTGPGSSEQYF.

The chain joins TRBV29-1 to TRBJ2-2, with D uncertain. Trimming left V 4 bases short and J 3 bases short, with 6 bases between. Germline lookup yields CDR1 SQVTM and CDR2 ANQGSEA. The CDR3 runs to 12 residues. CDR3 in amino acids: CSVVMDTGELFF. The CDR3 region has the DNA TGCAGCGTTGTCATGGACACCGGGGAGCTGTTTTTT.

The chain couples TRBV3-1 to TRBJ2-4, with D possibly being TRBD1 (5 bases). The end of the DNA aligns better with TRBJ2-7, so the J call may be wrong. Germline CDR1 LGHDT, CDR2 YNNKEL (reference sequence). The CDR3 totals 14 residues. The CDR3 DNA reads as TGTGCCAGCAGCCAAAGACAGAAGGCCTACGAGCAGTACTTC. Amino acids: CASSQRQKAYEQYF.

This clonotype is a singleton in its sample. The chain uses TRBV6-5 and TRBJ2-1; D is undetermined. Germline loops: CDR1 MNHEY, CDR2 SVGAGI. The CDR3 consists of 13 residues. V was clipped by 3 bases and J by 9 bases, with 12 bases between them. Here the CDR3 reads CASSYDEWGEQFF. The CDR3 DNA sequence: TGTGCCAGCAGTTATGACGAATGGGGTGAGCAGTTCTTC.

This chain joins TRBV12-3 or TRBV12-4 and TRBJ1-3; D may be TRBD1 (5 bases). Trimming took 6 bases from V and 0 from J, leaving 12 bases between them. CDR3 length: 15 amino acids. This chain's CDR3 is CASSPGGLSGNTIYF. CDR3 in DNA: TGTGCCAGCAGCCCGGGGGGACTCTCTGGAAACACCATATATTTT.

This chain connects TRBV4-3 to TRBJ2-6, with TRBD1 matching over 8 bases. The CDR3 runs to 18 residues. The ends lost 5 bases at V and 0 bases at J; junction bases unmatched: 9. Germline values: CDR1 LGHNA, CDR2 YSLEER. DNA of the CDR3: TGCGCCAGCAGCGAAGGGACAGGTTATCGCTCTGGGGCCAACGTCCTGACTTTC. It specifies CASSEGTGYRSGANVLTF.

This clonotype has just a few counts. V is TRBV29-1 and J is TRBJ2-1, with TRBD2 identical over 8 bases. Unmatched junction bases numbered 7, after V lost 5 bases and J lost 7 bases. Looked up from germline, CDR1 is SQVTM and CDR2 is ANQGSEA. The CDR3 consists of 13 residues. The CDR3 spells CSVPSGGGNEQFF. The CDR3 DNA reads as TGCAGCGTTCCCAGCGGGGGTGGTAATGAGCAGTTCTTC.

This clonotype was observed a single time. The chain combines TRBV5-1 with TRBJ2-1; 11 bases map to TRBD1. With 4 bases clipped from V and 9 bases from J, the junction kept 12 bases outside the gene matches. CDR1 is SGHRS, CDR2 YFSETQ, per germline. This CDR3 is built from 16 residues. The CDR3 DNA reads TGCGCCAGCAGCCCGCGGACAGGGGGCGGGAGCTCTGAGCAGTTCTTC. Encoded protein: CASSPRTGGGSSEQFF.

The V and J genes are TRBV7-3 and TRBJ1-1; 8 nucleotides match TRBD1. This CDR3 is built from 15 residues. The germline V gene encodes CDR1 SGHTA and CDR2 FQGTGA. V lost 2 bases to trimming and J lost 1 base; unmatched junction nucleotides: 3. CDR3 residues: CASSLRGTGNTEAFF. The CDR3 nucleotides read TGTGCCAGCAGCTTACGGGGGACAGGGAACACTGAAGCTTTCTTT.

This clonotype was picked up one time. The rearrangement joins TRBV7-9 to TRBJ1-1; the D gene is possibly TRBD1 (5 bases). CDR3 size: 13 residues. The V end was cut by 6 bases, the J end by 3 bases, with 11 bases between. The germline V gene encodes CDR1 SEHNR and CDR2 FQNEAQ (reference sequence). The CDR3 is CASRLQVDTEAFF. As DNA, the CDR3 is TGTGCCAGCAGATTACAGGTTGACACTGAAGCTTTCTTT.

This sequence joins TRBV18 and TRBJ2-3; 7 bases fit TRBD1. The CDR3 covers 14 residues. The germline gives CDR1 KGHSH, CDR2 LQKENI. V dropped 3 bases and J dropped 4; count of bases not matched to a gene: 4. CDR3 DNA: TGTGCCAGCTCACCGGGACAGTCCCCAGATACGCAGTATTTT. It translates to CASSPGQSPDTQYF. The full variable domain, rest sourced from reference TRBV18 and TRBJ2-3, is NAGVMQNPRHLVRRRGQEARLRCSPMKGHSHVYWYRQLPEEGLKFMVYLQKENIIDESGMPKERFSAEFPKEGPSILRIQQVVRGDSAAYFCASSPGQSPDTQYFGPGTRLTVL.

Written as DNA, the CDR3 is TGTGCCAGCAAGTACGGGGGAAGTGCAGATACGCAGTATTTT. Protein sequence: CASKYGGSADTQYF. The chain has TRBV6-6 and TRBJ2-3; maybe TRBD2 (6 bases). This CDR3 region has 14 residues. Trimming left V 7 bases short and J 4 bases short, with 15 bases between. CDR1 MNHNY and CDR2 SVGAGI come from the germline V gene (reference sequence).

The chain has TRBV2 and TRBJ2-5, with 7 bases that match TRBD1. The CDR3 is 14 residues long. Germline CDR1 is SNHLY and CDR2 is FYNNEI. Trimming cost V 6 bases and J 4 bases; bases outside gene matches: 8. The CDR3 is CASRDREGIETQYF. The CDR3 DNA reads as TGTGCCAGCAGAGACAGGGAAGGAATAGAGACCCAGTACTTC.

The chain links TRBV2 to TRBJ1-1; D is unclear. V was clipped by 6 bases and J by 4 bases, with 3 bases between them. In germline, CDR1 is SNHLY, CDR2 FYNNEI. The CDR3 has 10 residues. The CDR3 sequence: CASSPTEAFF. Written as DNA, the CDR3 is TGTGCCAGCAGCCCCACTGAAGCTTTCTTT.

This chain connects TRBV6-2 or TRBV6-3 to TRBJ2-1; TRBD2 aligns across 9 bases. This CDR3 spans 12 amino acids. Germline-derived CDR1 and CDR2 are MNHEY and SVGEGT. The trim removed 4 bases at V and 10 bases at J, leaving 2 bases unmatched. The CDR3 is CASSWRGGEQFF. DNA of the CDR3: TGTGCCAGCAGTTGGCGGGGGGGGGAGCAGTTCTTC.

This clonotype was found a few times. At one boundary the junction diverges from the germline segment, which might be a read error. The genes are TRBV5-6 and TRBJ2-2; D might be TRBD1 (7 bases). There are 18 residues in the CDR3. The germline V gene has CDR1 SGHDT and CDR2 YYEEEE. The CDR3 DNA reads as TGTGCCAGCACCTTGACCGCGAATTCCAGGGGGGACACCGGGGAGCTGTTTTTT. Protein: CASTLTANSRGDTGELFF.

This clonotype showed up just a few times. This chain links TRBV29-1 with TRBJ2-1; TRBD2 aligns across 9 bases. CDR1 and CDR2 (germline): SQVTM, ANQGSEA. Trimming removed 0 bases from V and 1 base from J; junction bases left unmatched: 4. The length of the CDR3 is 16 residues. CDR3 nucleotide sequence: TGCAGCGTTGAAGAGAGAGCGGGAGGTTCCTACAATGAGCAGTTCTTC. This gives the protein CSVEERAGGSYNEQFF.

This chain joins TRBV3-1 and TRBJ2-4; D uncertain. The J call may be faulty, since TRBJ2-7 better matches the DNA end. CDR3 size: 15 residues. CDR1 and CDR2 from the germline V gene are LGHDT and YNNKEL (reference sequence). CDR3 sequence (DNA): TGTGCCAGCAGCCAAGGAGTCGTCTCTACGTACGAGCAGTACTTC. Residues: CASSQGVVSTYEQYF.

This sequence joins TRBV18 and TRBJ1-5; maybe TRBD1 (5 bases). The CDR3 is 13 residues long. Germline CDR1 reads KGHSH; CDR2 reads LQKENI. V lost 7 bases and J lost 3, with 10 bases in between. The CDR3 reads CASYPGFNQPQHF. The CDR3 DNA sequence: TGTGCCAGCTACCCAGGGTTCAATCAGCCCCAGCATTTT.

V is TRBV7-9 and J is TRBJ2-1; 8 bases are shared with TRBD2. CDR1 and CDR2 from the germline V gene are SEHNR and FQNEAQ (reference sequence). The J segment lost 3 bases and the V segment lost 4 bases, leaving 2 bases of the junction unmatched. This CDR3 region has 14 residues. The CDR3 reads CASSCGRSYNEQFF. Here the CDR3 DNA reads TGTGCCAGCAGCTGCGGGAGGAGCTACAATGAGCAGTTCTTC.

The chain combines TRBV20-1 with TRBJ1-5, with D perhaps matching TRBD1 (6 bases). The CDR3 has 14 residues. Trimming cost V 6 bases and J 3 bases, with 15 bases left between them. In germline, CDR1 is DFQATT, CDR2 SNEGSKA (reference sequence). The CDR3 is CSAIQGWSNQPQHF. The CDR3 nucleotides are TGCAGTGCGATACAGGGCTGGTCCAATCAGCCCCAGCATTTT.

The chain joins TRBV5-1 to TRBJ2-5, with 7 nucleotides matching TRBD1. The CDR3 extends over 13 amino acids. V shed 4 bases, J shed 0 bases, and the junction held 0 bases outside the gene matches. Germline V gene sequence: CDR1 SGHRS, CDR2 YFSETQ. The CDR3 DNA follows: TGCGCCAGCAGCGGACAGGACCAAGAGACCCAGTACTTC. Protein: CASSGQDQETQYF.

The V call is TRBV12-3 or TRBV12-4, the J call TRBJ2-7; perhaps D is TRBD1 or TRBD2 (5 bases each). The assigned J gene may be wrong: the sequence end matches TRBJ2-5 better. The CDR3 is made up of 15 amino acids. The CDR3: CASSLVGQGPETQYF. The CDR3 DNA sequence: TGTGCCAGCTCCTTAGTGGGGCAGGGACCAGAGACCCAGTACTTC.

This sequence joins TRBV24-1 and TRBJ2-3; 9 positions agree with TRBD1. Germline V gives CDR1 KGHDR, CDR2 SFDVKD. This CDR3 has 12 residues. J was trimmed by 12 bases and V by 4 bases; bases with no gene match: 4. The CDR3, as DNA: TGTGCCACCAGTGACCCGGGACAGGGTCAGTATTTT. Amino acid sequence: CATSDPGQGQYF.

The chain couples TRBV29-1 to TRBJ2-3; D unresolved. V was trimmed by 5 bases and J by 4 bases, leaving 16 bases between them. Germline CDR1 reads SQVTM; CDR2 reads ANQGSEA. The CDR3 loop spans 14 amino acids. The CDR3 DNA sequence: TGCAGCGTTTTCCAAGTTCCGGTCGCAGATACGCAGTATTTT. Its protein product is CSVFQVPVADTQYF.

This clonotype was observed a handful of times. The J gene is TRBJ2-7, the V gene TRBV10-3, with TRBD2 identical over 9 bases. CDR1 is ENHRY, CDR2 SYGVKD, per germline. The CDR3 consists of 14 residues. Trimming cost V 8 bases and J 1 base; bases outside gene matches: 6. CDR3 sequence reads: CAISRLAESYEQYF. In DNA form, the CDR3 reads TGTGCCATCTCTAGACTAGCGGAGTCCTACGAGCAGTACTTC.

The rearrangement joins TRBV6-5 to TRBJ2-7, with TRBD2 matching 7 bases. This CDR3 spans 13 amino acids. The V gene end was trimmed by 10 bases and the J gene end by 6 bases; junction bases not matched to a gene: 12. Germline CDR1 and CDR2: MNHEY and SVGAGI. The chain's CDR3 is CATAWRELGEQYF. CDR3 in DNA: TGTGCCACTGCCTGGCGGGAGTTAGGCGAGCAGTACTTC.

This clonotype turned up a few times. The rearrangement joins TRBV12-3 or TRBV12-4 to TRBJ2-7; the match to TRBD1 covers 9 bases. V was clipped by 6 bases and J by 2 bases; unmatched bases: 5. The CDR3 contains 14 residues. The CDR3 here is CASRPGQGTYEQYF. CDR3 nucleotide sequence: TGTGCCAGCAGACCGGGACAGGGAACCTACGAGCAGTACTTC.

This chain uses TRBV7-9 with TRBJ2-1; 9 nucleotides match TRBD1. J gave up 8 bases and V 5 bases, and 13 bases lay outside the gene matches. The CDR3 runs 16 residues. Germline V gene data show CDR1 as SEHNR and CDR2 as FQNEAQ (reference sequence). CDR3 nucleotides: TGTGCCAGCAGCCTCACACCGGGACAGGGCAGCGATGAGCAGTTCTTC. Encoded protein: CASSLTPGQGSDEQFF.

This clonotype was seen a handful of times. V gene TRBV7-2 combines with J gene TRBJ1-2, with a tentative D call TRBD1 (5 bases). This CDR3 is 11 amino acids long. Trimming took off 6 bases at V and 9 bases at J, with 11 bases between the two ends. The germline gives CDR1 SGHTA, CDR2 FQGNSA. The DNA of the CDR3 is TGTGCCAGCAGTCCGACAGTTCGCTACACCTTC. Translation gives CASSPTVRYTF.